This T cell receptor (beta chain) is from a study of blood T cell repertoires in COVID-19. This table comes from immunoSEQ multiplex PCR, and its TCRdb copy is limited to in-frame clones, with some not included. The sample has around 40,000 clones, approximately 85% seen once. Germline-derived CDR1 and CDR2 are KGHSH and LQKENI. The CDR3 totals 15 residues. With V trimmed by 6 bases and J by 4 bases, 9 bases remained unmatched. Sequenced: peripheral blood. This chain joins TRBV18 and TRBJ2-5; the match to TRBD1 covers 9 bases. The TCR originated in a human donor in a cohort sampled during active COVID-19. CDR3 coding DNA: TGTGCCAGCTCCCCGATCACAGGGGGCCCAGAGACCCAGTACTTC. It yields the protein CASSPITGGPETQYF.